This T cell receptor beta chain was found in a study of T cell responses to AZD1222 COVID-19 vaccine. In regard to this clone: Its target is not known.

Looked up from germline, CDR1 is SEHNR and CDR2 is FQNEAQ (reference sequence). Trimming cost V 6 bases and J 7 bases, with 18 bases left between them. CDR3 length: 15 amino acids. The study's findings and limits: Spike-specific TCR depth and breadth grew after two AZD1222 doses. Mapped onto spike, vaccine-associated CD4 TCRs spanned it and were dominant at 160-218 and 743-854. Baseline serostatus was positive in only six AZD1222 recipients. The reported proportion of spike-specific TCRs targeting unmutated variant regions was nearly half.

TCRdb's table, derived via immunoSEQ multiplex PCR, lists solely in-frame clones and lacks some. The table shows about 100,000 clones, with roughly 86% occurring only once. The sequence was obtained from an adult in good health. This chain links TRBV7-9 with TRBJ1-4; the D gene is possibly TRBD1 (5 bases). The source was peripheral blood, collected on day 0 of MenACWY control vaccination. Written as DNA, the CDR3 is TGTGCCAGCAGGGCTACCGGGACGGGATTTGAAAAACTGTTTTTT. It codes for CASRATGTGFEKLFF.